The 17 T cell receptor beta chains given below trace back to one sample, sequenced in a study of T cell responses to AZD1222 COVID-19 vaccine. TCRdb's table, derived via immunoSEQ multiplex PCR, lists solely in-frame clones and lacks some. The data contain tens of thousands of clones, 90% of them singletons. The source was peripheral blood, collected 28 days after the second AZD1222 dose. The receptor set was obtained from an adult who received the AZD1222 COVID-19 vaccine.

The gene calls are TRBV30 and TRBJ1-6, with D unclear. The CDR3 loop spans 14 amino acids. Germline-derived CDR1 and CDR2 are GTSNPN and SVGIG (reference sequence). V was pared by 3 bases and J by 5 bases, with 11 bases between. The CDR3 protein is CAWRTVNNNSPLHF. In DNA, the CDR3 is TGTGCCTGGAGGACCGTCAATAATAATTCACCCCTCCACTTT.

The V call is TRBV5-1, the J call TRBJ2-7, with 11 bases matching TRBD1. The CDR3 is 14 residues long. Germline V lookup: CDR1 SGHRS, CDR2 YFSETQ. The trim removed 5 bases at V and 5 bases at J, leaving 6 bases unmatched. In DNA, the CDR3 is TGCGCCAGCAGAAAGGACAGGGGGCCCAACGAGCAGTACTTC. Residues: CASRKDRGPNEQYF. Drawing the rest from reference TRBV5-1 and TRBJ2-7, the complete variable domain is KAGVTQTPRYLIKTRGQQVTLSCSPISGHRSVSWYQQTPGQGLQFLFEYFSETQRNKGNFPGRFSGRQFSNSRSEMNVSTLELGDSALYLCASRKDRGPNEQYFGPGTRLTVT.

CDR3 in amino acids: CASWAGGNEQYF. In nucleotides, the CDR3 is TGTGCCAGTTGGGCAGGGGGCAACGAGCAGTACTTC. This chain links TRBV6-5 with TRBJ2-7; 8 nucleotides agree with TRBD1. Germline loops: CDR1 MNHEY, CDR2 SVGAGI. After removal of 9 bases from V and 5 bases from J, the junction contained 6 bases not matched to a gene. The CDR3 totals 12 residues.

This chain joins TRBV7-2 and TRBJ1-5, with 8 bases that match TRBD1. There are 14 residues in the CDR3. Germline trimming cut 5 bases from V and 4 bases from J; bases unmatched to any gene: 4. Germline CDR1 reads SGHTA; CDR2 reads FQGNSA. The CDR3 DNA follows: TGTGCCAGCAGCCAAGGGGACAGGAATCAGCCCCAGCATTTT. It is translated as CASSQGDRNQPQHF.

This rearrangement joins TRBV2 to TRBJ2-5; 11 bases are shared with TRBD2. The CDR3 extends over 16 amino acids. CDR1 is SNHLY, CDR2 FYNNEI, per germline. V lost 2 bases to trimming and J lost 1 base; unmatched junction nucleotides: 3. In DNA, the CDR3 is TGTGCCAGCAGTGAAAGGACTAGCGGGCTCCAAGAGACCCAGTACTTC. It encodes CASSERTSGLQETQYF.

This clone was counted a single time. The DNA of the CDR3 is TGCGCCAGCAGCTTGGGGACCCAGGGGAGTAATCAGCCCCAGCATTTT. The encoded protein is CASSLGTQGSNQPQHF. The chain is built from TRBV5-1 and TRBJ1-5; D might be TRBD1 (6 bases). V was cut by 0 bases and J by 4 bases, with 14 bases left in between. Germline V lookup: CDR1 SGHRS, CDR2 YFSETQ. The length of the CDR3 is 16 residues.

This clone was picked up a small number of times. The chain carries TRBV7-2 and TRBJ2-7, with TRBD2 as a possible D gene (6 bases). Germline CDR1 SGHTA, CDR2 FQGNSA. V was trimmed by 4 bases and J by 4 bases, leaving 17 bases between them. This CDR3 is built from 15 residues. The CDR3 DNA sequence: TGTGCCAGCAGCTCAGTAGCTTATCGGGGGTACGAGCAGTACTTC. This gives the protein CASSSVAYRGYEQYF.

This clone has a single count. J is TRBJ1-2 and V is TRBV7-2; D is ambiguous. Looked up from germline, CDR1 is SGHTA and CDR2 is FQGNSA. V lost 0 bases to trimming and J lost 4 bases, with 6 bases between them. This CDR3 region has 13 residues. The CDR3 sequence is CASSLAQSYGYTF. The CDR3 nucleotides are TGTGCCAGCAGCTTAGCACAGTCCTATGGCTACACCTTC. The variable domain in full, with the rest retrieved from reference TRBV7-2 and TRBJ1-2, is GAGVSQSPSNKVTEKGKDVELRCDPISGHTALYWYRQSLGQGLEFLIYFQGNSAPDKSGLPSDRFSAERTGGSVSTLTIQRTQQEDSAVYLCASSLAQSYGYTFGSGTRLTVV.

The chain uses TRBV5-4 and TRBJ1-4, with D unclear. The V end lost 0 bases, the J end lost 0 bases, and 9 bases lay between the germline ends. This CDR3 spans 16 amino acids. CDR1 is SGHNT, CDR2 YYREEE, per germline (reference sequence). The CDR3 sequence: CASSLEPEATNEKLFF. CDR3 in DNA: TGTGCCAGCAGCTTGGAGCCGGAGGCAACTAATGAAAAACTGTTTTTT.

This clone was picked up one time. The CDR3 loop is CASSGPHGSRGELFF. CDR3 DNA sequence: TGTGCCAGCAGTGGACCCCACGGGAGCCGCGGGGAGCTGTTTTTT. V is TRBV6-2 or TRBV6-3 and J is TRBJ2-2, with D perhaps TRBD2 (6 bases). CDR3 length: 15 residues. Germline CDR1 is MNHEY and CDR2 is SVGEGT. The V end was cut by 5 bases, the J end by 7 bases, with 17 bases between.

The CDR3 coding sequence is TGTGCCAGCAGTAAAGGGATCTCTGGGGCCAACGTCCTGACTTTC. Its translation is CASSKGISGANVLTF. The chain couples TRBV2 to TRBJ2-6; no clear D. Germline values: CDR1 SNHLY, CDR2 FYNNEI. V lost 5 bases, J lost 0 bases, and 8 bases lay in between. This CDR3 is built from 15 residues.

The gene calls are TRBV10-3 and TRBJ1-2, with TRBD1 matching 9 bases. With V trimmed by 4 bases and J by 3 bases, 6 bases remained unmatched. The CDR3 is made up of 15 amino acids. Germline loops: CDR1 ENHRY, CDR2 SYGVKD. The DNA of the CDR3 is TGTGCCATCAGTGCAGGACAGGGGTGGGACTATGGCTACACCTTC. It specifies CAISAGQGWDYGYTF.

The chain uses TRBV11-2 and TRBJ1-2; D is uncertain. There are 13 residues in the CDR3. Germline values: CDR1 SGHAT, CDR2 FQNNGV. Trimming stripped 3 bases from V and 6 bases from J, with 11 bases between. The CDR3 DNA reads TGTGCCAGCAGCTTCAGTGTCGTGCATGGCTACACCTTC. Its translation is CASSFSVVHGYTF.

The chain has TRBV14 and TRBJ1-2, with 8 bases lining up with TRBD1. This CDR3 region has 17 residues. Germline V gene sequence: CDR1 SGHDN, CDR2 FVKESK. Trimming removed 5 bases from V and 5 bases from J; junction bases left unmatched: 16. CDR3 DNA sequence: TGTGCCAGCAGCGACCCTACAGGACAGGGAGGAGGGTATGGCTACACCTTC. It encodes CASSDPTGQGGGYGYTF.

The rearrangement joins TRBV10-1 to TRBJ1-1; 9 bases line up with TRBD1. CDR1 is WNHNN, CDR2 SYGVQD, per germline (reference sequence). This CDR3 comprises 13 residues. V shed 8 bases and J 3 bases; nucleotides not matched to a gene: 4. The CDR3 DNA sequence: TGCGCCAGCGCGGGACAGGGCGACACTGAAGCTTTCTTT. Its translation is CASAGQGDTEAFF.

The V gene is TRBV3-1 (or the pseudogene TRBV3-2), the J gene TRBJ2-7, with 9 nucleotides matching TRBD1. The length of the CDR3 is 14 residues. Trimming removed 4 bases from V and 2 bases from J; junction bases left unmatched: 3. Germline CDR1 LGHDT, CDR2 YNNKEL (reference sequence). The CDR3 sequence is CASSPRQGAYEQYF. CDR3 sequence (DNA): TGTGCCAGCAGCCCCCGACAGGGGGCCTACGAGCAGTACTTC.

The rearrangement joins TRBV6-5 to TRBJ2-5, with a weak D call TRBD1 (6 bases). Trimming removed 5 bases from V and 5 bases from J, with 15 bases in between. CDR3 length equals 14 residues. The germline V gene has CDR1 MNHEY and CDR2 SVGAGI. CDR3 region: CASSRTVGLETQYF. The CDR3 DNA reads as TGTGCCAGCAGTCGGACAGTAGGGCTGGAGACCCAGTACTTC.